This T cell receptor beta chain was recovered during a study of naive and memory T cell subsets. CDR1 is MNHNY and CDR2 is SVGAGI in the germline V gene (reference sequence). The trim removed 6 bases at V and 8 bases at J, leaving 9 bases unmatched. The length of the CDR3 is 14 residues. After the first PCR, alpha and beta chain libraries were processed separately. CD8 T cells were positively selected from what remained after CD4 positive selection. Two oligonucleotides, mixed equimolar, formed the beta constant-region primer covering TRBC1 and TRBC2. TCRdb re-called the UMI-ligation and nested PCR reads with MiXCR, one entry per CDR3 protein. Among 120,000 to 150,000 distinct CDR3 sequences listed, about a sixth were seen once.

The chain couples TRBV6-6 to TRBJ2-4; 8 positions match TRBD2. The clonotype was recovered from a human donor in good health. Sequenced material: naive CD4+ T cells from blood. The CDR3: CASSRASGLDIQYF. CDR3 nucleotide sequence: TGTGCCAGCAGCCGGGCTAGCGGGTTGGACATTCAGTACTTC.